Reported below is one T cell receptor (beta chain). This entry comes from a study of control samples from healthy donors and cancer patients. The assay was immunoSEQ multiplex PCR, and TCRdb's table has in-frame clones only and misses some. The profile covers 100,000 to 150,000 clones, with more than 90% appearing a single time and 5.5% taken by the ten largest. Trimming pared 5 bases from V and 0 bases from J, leaving 8 bases between. Per the germline V gene, CDR1 is SGHTA and CDR2 is FQGNSA. The CDR3 contains 15 residues. Source material: blood. V is TRBV7-2 and J is TRBJ1-6; weak D call: TRBD1 (6 bases). This clonotype was obtained from a man in his late teens or twenties in good health. For the CDR3, the DNA is TGTGCCAGCAGCACAGGGAGCTCCTATAATTCACCCCTCCACTTT. Translation gives CASSTGSSYNSPLHF.